The present TCR beta chain was sequenced within a study of cytomegalovirus exposure and HLA in healthy donors. Study-level background: The 120 validation repertoires and the 666 first-cohort repertoires shared a platform, a later analysis reported.

Profiling relied on immunoSEQ multiplex PCR, and the TCRdb table lists in-frame clones only, not all of them. The data show about 160,000 clones, with roughly 90% seen just once and 4.2% held by the top ten. As to this clone: Its antigen is as yet unknown.

Study observations and caveats: The study flagged around 150 TCR beta chains as cytomegalovirus-associated. According to a subsequent analysis, TCR clusters identified in the first cohort showed a tendency to co-occur across the roughly 110 validation repertoires. The CMV antigen specificity of a few CMV-associated chains was confirmed through in vitro analysis.

The V end lost 7 bases, the J end lost 2 bases, and 15 bases lay between the germline ends. CDR3 size: 15 residues. Germline-derived CDR1 and CDR2 are LNHDA and SQIVND (reference sequence). The origin of this receptor is a man aged 18 to 35 in good health and CMV-seropositive. This chain uses TRBV19 with TRBJ1-5; maybe TRBD1 (6 bases). The sequenced sample consisted of PBMCs. The CDR3 protein is CASTPQGGGNQPQHF. CDR3 nucleotides: TGTGCCAGTACGCCACAGGGAGGGGGCAATCAGCCCCAGCATTTT.